The rows below give T cell receptor beta chains drawn from one sample of a study of blood T cell repertoires in COVID-19. Sequencing used immunoSEQ multiplex PCR; TCRdb keeps in-frame clones, though not all of them. This table has 65,000 to 75,000 clones, about four fifths appearing once. The sample consisted of peripheral blood. The receptors stem from a man aged 65 to 85 with acute or convalescent COVID-19. The conserved cysteine and the conserved F or W are not part of the CDR3 here. A D gene is named only where the DNA matches it firmly.

TRBV6-2/TRBV6-3,TRBD1,ASSYSRWTGDNQPQH
TRBV7-9,NA,ASSLWAGANAYEQY
TRBV6-2/TRBV6-3,NA,ASSYFTGTQH
TRBV25-1,TRBD2,ASSGGWEGGGELF
TRBV7-2,TRBD1,ASRLQGSPNSPLH
TRBV7-9,TRBD2,ASSPTGGDTGELF
TRBV4-2,NA,ASSSPGAGLSYEQY
TRBV28,NA,ASSTLFSGSYEQY
TRBV2,TRBD1,ASRDRVQTEAF
TRBV19,TRBD2,ASSTTSGSSYNEQF
TRBV27,NA,ASSKPPGSSYNSPLH
TRBV5-4,NA,ASSSDSQRYTGELF
TRBV6-6,NA,ASRFTLDMVEAF
TRBV19,NA,ASSWASDSYEQY
TRBV5-6,NA,ASSFIGELF
TRBV27,NA,ASSLARGSEAF
TRBV3-1/TRBV3-2,TRBD1,ASSTSTGYTEAF
TRBV5-6,NA,ASSRREAVGWVYGYT
TRBV2,NA,ASSEPILYEQY
TRBV2,NA,ASSDRRAGETQY
TRBV5-1,TRBD1,ASSTGTGNEQY
TRBV28,NA,ASRDGSLGEQY
TRBV25-1,NA,ASSRQGRGTGELF
TRBV19,TRBD1,ASSIIPGGVEQF
TRBV6-2/TRBV6-3,NA,ASSSEGREAQH
TRBV4-3,NA,ASSQDGQSSTDTQY
TRBV2,NA,ASSVARNNEQF
TRBV28,NA,ASSPTDPGSNEKLF
TRBV19,TRBD1,ASSTGTGDQPQH
TRBV29-1,NA,SVGWSITDTQY
TRBV19,TRBD2,ASSRGREAGYNEQF
TRBV6-2/TRBV6-3,NA,ASRPRDSYEQY
TRBV28,NA,ASSLSGGPNPWEQY
TRBV27,TRBD2,ASSPSGGTGELF
TRBV4-1,NA,ASSKSPGEANTGELF
TRBV2,TRBD1,ASSLDRDPSYEQY
TRBV13,NA,ASSFMGENTGELF
TRBV24-1,TRBD2,ATSLAGGPGVTDTQY
TRBV27,TRBD1,ASSPSTATGFNSPLH
TRBV7-9,TRBD1,ASSLLTGSGELF
TRBV19,TRBD1,ASSSTGIYEQY
TRBV2,TRBD1,ASDRGTEAF
TRBV12-3/TRBV12-4,NA,ASSLTSGEQY
TRBV18,NA,ASSREGTQY
TRBV7-3,TRBD1,ASSSYRGRRTDTQY
TRBV27,TRBD1,ASSPPGQAGGNQPQH
TRBV12-5,TRBD1,ASGTGGQNTEAF
TRBV6-4,NA,ASSEQNSGANVLT
TRBV5-6,NA,ASSTGSYSNQPQH
TRBV6-5,NA,ASSYSAGPNTDTQY
TRBV7-9,NA,ASSFRTRPEAGELF
TRBV4-3,NA,ASSHLWGRDETQY
TRBV20-1,NA,SAPGRGVQY
TRBV5-1,NA,ASSLDNANTEAF